This T cell receptor (beta chain) appears in the sequencing data of a study of shared clonotypes between healthy human individuals. For the study at large: Three plates each covered CD4 naive and memory; CD8 naive two, CD8 memory one.

Broader study findings: Relative to their counterparts shared across all four donors, non-shared clonotypes exhibited diminished generation probabilities. Specimens sampled were limited to blood, with tissue repertoires likely differing.

V was cut by 4 bases and J by 0 bases, with 7 bases left in between. The CDR3 extends over 14 amino acids. Looked up from germline, CDR1 is MNHEY and CDR2 is SVGAGI. Note on this clone: Its antigen is still unknown.

Profiled with immunoSEQ multiplex PCR; TCRdb holds only in-frame clones, not every one. The repertoire holds about 1 million clones, with approximately 76% as singletons. J is TRBJ1-3 and V is TRBV6-5; D is undetermined. The sequence came from a man aged 18 to 30 in good health. The sample was memory CD4+ T cells sorted from blood. Subset defined: CD45RA-negative fraction. The CDR3 DNA reads as TGTGCCAGCAGTTCACAGTTCTCTGGAAACACCATATATTTT. Amino acid sequence: CASSSQFSGNTIYF.